This TCR beta chain stems from a study of molecular identifiers for immune sequencing clone quantification. The CDR3 extends over 16 amino acids. The ends lost 5 bases at V and 3 bases at J; junction bases unmatched: 8. Germline V gives CDR1 SGHKS, CDR2 YYEKEE (reference sequence). From about 20,000 to 1,000,000 sorted cells, naive CD8 libraries were generated with 10%, 30% or 50% RNA. TCRdb re-derived calls from the PCR reads in MiXCR, one entry per CDR3 protein. The sample yields about 630,000 distinct CDR3 sequences, roughly 25% seen once. This clonotype was sampled from a human donor in good health. Some libraries in this study had Jurkat cell RNA spiked in. This chain connects TRBV5-5 to TRBJ2-6, with 7 bases fitting TRBD1. The source material was naive CD8+ T cells from blood, with Jurkat cell RNA spiked in. Subset noted: FACS-sorted CD8+CD4-CCR7+CD45RA+ naive T cells. This CDR3 is CASSSNRGYGANVLTF. As DNA, the CDR3 is TGTGCCAGCAGTTCGAACAGGGGCTATGGGGCCAACGTCCTGACTTTC.